This T cell receptor beta chain was sequenced during a study of beta chain features in type 1 diabetes. Study-wide points: The naive, central memory and Treg TCRB repertoires showed an apparent similarity that was greater among patients than among healthy donors. Unsettled here was the matter of whether HLA type influences TCRB rearrangement. Shorter TCRB CDR3s, moderately but significantly so, were found in Type 1 diabetes patients in all four CD4+ subsets. For type 1 diabetes patients, VDJ junctions showed fewer insertions and more deletions.

Expressed TCRB transcripts got sequenced, as all isolated RNA was reverse transcribed. Produced via immunoSEQ multiplex PCR; TCRdb's table is partial and in-frame only. Here the sample spans 600,000 or so clones, roughly an eighth being singletons. With respect to this clone: What it binds is unknown. Other DNA sequences in the sample encode the same CDR3.

The TCR originated in a man aged 30 to 45 with type 1 diabetes. The sample consisted of naive CD4+ T cells from blood.

DNA of the CDR3: TGTGCCTGGAGTGTGGCGGGGGGCACAGATACGCAGTATTTT. Protein: CAWSVAGGTDTQYF. The V gene is TRBV30, the J gene TRBJ2-3, with 7 positions matching TRBD2. The V gene's germline CDR1 is GTSNPN and CDR2 SVGIG (reference sequence). J was trimmed by 1 base and V by 0 bases; bases with no gene match: 1. This CDR3 is 14 amino acids long.